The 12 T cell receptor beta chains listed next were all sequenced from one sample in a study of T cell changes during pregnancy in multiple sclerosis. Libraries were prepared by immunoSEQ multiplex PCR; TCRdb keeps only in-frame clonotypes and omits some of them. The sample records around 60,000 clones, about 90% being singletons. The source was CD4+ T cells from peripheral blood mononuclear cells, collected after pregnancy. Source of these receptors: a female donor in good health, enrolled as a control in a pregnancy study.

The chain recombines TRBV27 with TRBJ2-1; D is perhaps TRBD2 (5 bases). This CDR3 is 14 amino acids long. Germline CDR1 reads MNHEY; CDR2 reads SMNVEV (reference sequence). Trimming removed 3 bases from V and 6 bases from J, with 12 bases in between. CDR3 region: CASSLTHRGNEQFF. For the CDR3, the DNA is TGTGCCAGCAGTTTGACACATCGGGGCAATGAGCAGTTCTTC.

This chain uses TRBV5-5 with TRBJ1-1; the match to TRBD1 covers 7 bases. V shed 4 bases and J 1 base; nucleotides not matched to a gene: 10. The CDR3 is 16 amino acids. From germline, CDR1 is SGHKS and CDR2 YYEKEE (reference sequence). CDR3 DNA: TGTGCCAGCAGCAGATTGCCGGGACAGACGAACACTGAAGCTTTCTTT. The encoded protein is CASSRLPGQTNTEAFF.

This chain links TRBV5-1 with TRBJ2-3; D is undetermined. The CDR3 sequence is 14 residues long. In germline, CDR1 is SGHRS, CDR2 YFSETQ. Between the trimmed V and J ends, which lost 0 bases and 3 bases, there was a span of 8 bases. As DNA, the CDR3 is TGCGCCAGCAGCTTGGGCGCCAGGACAGATACGCAGTATTTT. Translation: CASSLGARTDTQYF.

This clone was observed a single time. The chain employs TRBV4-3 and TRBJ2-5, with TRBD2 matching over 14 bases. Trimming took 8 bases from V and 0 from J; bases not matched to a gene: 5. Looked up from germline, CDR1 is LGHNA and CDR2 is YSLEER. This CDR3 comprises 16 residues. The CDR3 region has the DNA TGCGCCAGCTCCGAGGGACTAGCGGGGGACCAAGAGACCCAGTACTTC. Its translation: CASSEGLAGDQETQYF.

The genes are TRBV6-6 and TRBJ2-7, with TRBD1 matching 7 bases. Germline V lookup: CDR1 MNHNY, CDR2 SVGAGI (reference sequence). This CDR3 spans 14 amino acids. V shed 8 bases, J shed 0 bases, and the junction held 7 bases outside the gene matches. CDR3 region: CASGYRQGSYEQYF. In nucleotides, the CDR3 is TGTGCCAGCGGATATAGACAGGGCTCCTACGAGCAGTACTTC.

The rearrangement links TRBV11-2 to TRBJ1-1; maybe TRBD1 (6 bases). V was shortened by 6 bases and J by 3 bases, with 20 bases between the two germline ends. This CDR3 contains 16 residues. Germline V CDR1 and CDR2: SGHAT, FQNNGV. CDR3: CASRGGHGFGHTEAFF. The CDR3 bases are TGTGCCAGCAGGGGGGGGCATGGGTTCGGGCACACTGAAGCTTTCTTT.

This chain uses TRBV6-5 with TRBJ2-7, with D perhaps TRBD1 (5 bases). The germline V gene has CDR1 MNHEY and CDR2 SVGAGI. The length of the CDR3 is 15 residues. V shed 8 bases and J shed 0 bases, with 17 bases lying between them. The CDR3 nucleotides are TGTGCCAGCCTACGGAAAGCAGGGAACTCCTACGAGCAGTACTTC. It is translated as CASLRKAGNSYEQYF.

The DNA of the CDR3 is TGTGCCAGCAGCGTAGATGGCAGGGGCGACTCACCCCTCCACTTT. Its translation: CASSVDGRGDSPLHF. This rearrangement joins TRBV9 to TRBJ1-6; D perhaps matches TRBD1 (6 bases). CDR1 and CDR2 from the germline V gene are SGDLS and YYNGEE. This CDR3 spans 15 amino acids. V lost 0 bases, J lost 10 bases, and 14 bases lay in between.

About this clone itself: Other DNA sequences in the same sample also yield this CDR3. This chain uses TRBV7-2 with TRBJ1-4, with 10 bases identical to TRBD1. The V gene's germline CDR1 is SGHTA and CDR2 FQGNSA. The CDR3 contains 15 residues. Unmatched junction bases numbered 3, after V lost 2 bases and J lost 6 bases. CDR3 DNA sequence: TGTGCCAGCAGCTTATCCGGGACAGGGGATGAAAAACTGTTTTTT. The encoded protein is CASSLSGTGDEKLFF.

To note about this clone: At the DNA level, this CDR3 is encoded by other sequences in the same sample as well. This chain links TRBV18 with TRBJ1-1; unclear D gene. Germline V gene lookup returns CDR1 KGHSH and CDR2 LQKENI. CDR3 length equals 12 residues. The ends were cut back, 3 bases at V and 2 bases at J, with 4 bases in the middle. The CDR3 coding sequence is TGTGCCAGCTCACCTCAAAACACTGAAGCTTTCTTT. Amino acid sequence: CASSPQNTEAFF.

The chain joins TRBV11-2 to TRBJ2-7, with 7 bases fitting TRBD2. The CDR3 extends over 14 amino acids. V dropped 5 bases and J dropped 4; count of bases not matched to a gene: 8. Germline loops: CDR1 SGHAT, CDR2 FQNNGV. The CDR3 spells CASSQSTRGYEQYF. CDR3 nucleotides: TGTGCCAGCAGCCAAAGTACGCGGGGGTACGAGCAGTACTTC.

This chain's CDR3 is CASSSVSSYEQYF. CDR3 DNA: TGTGCCAGCAGCTCGGTGAGCTCCTACGAGCAGTACTTC. The chain has TRBV5-4 and TRBJ2-7; the D is unclear. The CDR3 length is 13 residues. Germline loops: CDR1 SGHNT, CDR2 YYREEE (reference sequence). Trimming removed 3 bases at V and 0 bases at J, with 7 bases between.